The rows below give T cell receptor beta chains drawn from one sample of a study of vaccination and CD4 T cells after COVID-19. These receptors have no identified antigens. TCRdb reprocessed the PCR reads via MiXCR and lists one record per CDR3 protein. The table has roughly 15,000 distinct CDR3 sequences, roughly 50% seen once; the top ten hold under 13%. The specimen sequenced was CD4+ T cells from blood, cultured in vitro. The receptors were gathered from a human donor who had recovered from COVID-19. The CDR3 runs from the conserved cysteine through the conserved F or W. D genes are given only for firm matches. Part of the rows lack a size; the others show once, few, many or a class for expanded clones.

TRBV7-2	.	few	TRBJ1-2	TGTGCCAGCAGCTTCGACAGCTACTATGGCTACACCTTC	CASSFDSYYGYTF
TRBV7-2	.	.	TRBJ2-5	TGTGCCAGCAGAGTTCGCGGAGAGACCCAGTACTTC	CASRVRGETQYF
TRBV28	TRBD2	.	TRBJ2-7	TGTGCCAGCAGTTTGGCGGGGAGGGGAGCCTACGAGCAGTACTTC	CASSLAGRGAYEQYF
TRBV20-1	.	.	TRBJ2-2	TGCAGTGCTACGGGAGTGCACACCGGGGAGCTGTTTTTT	CSATGVHTGELFF
TRBV5-1	.	.	TRBJ1-1	TGCGCCAGCAGCGGCGGGTCAGGAATTAACACTGAAGCTTTCTTT	CASSGGSGINTEAFF
TRBV11-2	.	few	TRBJ2-3	TGTGCCAGCAGTGTACGGGAACCGCCGGATACGCAGTATTTT	CASSVREPPDTQYF
TRBV19	TRBD2	.	TRBJ2-3	TGTGCCAGTAGTGCCCAGCGGGAGTCAACAGATATGCAGTATTTT	CASSAQRESTDMQYF
TRBV20-1	.	.	TRBJ2-3	TGCAGTGCTAGAGTTCTCGGCAACACAGATACGCAGTATTTT	CSARVLGNTDTQYF
TRBV6-1	TRBD1	few	TRBJ2-7	TGTGCCAGCAGTGCCCGGGACAGCTTTTCCTACGAGCAGTACTTC	CASSARDSFSYEQYF
TRBV5-5	.	.	TRBJ2-5	TGTGCCAGCAGCTTGGCTACTCAAGAGACCCAGTACTTC	CASSLATQETQYF
TRBV27	.	.	TRBJ1-4	TGTGCCAGCAGCTATGCAGGGCTGAACGTCCTGTTTTTT	CASSYAGLNVLFF
TRBV11-2	.	.	TRBJ1-1	TGTGCCAGCAGTCAAATGACAGCCCCGAACACTGAAGCTTTCTTT	CASSQMTAPNTEAFF
TRBV28	.	.	TRBJ1-5	TGTGCCAGTAACACAGGGATGAGAAATCAGCCCCAGCATTTT	CASNTGMRNQPQHF
TRBV19	.	.	TRBJ2-5	TGTGTCAGTAGTCCTGCAGGGGTGTTGATGGAGACCCAGTACTTC	CVSSPAGVLMETQYF
TRBV27	.	.	TRBJ1-2	TGTGCCAGCAGTTTATGGGGGGCCGGCTATGGCTACACCTTC	CASSLWGAGYGYTF
TRBV4-1	TRBD2	medium-sized	TRBJ2-2	TGCGCCAGCAGCCAAGATCTAGCGGGGGGTGGTCGCACCGGGGAGCTGTTTTTT	CASSQDLAGGGRTGELFF
TRBV7-2	TRBD2	.	TRBJ2-7	TGTGCCAGCAGCTCCGGGGGGGCGGGACCTTTTGGCGAGCAGTACTTC	CASSSGGAGPFGEQYF
TRBV6-1	.	.	TRBJ1-5	TGTGCCAGCAGAGGGCGAGATCAGCCCCAGCATTTT	CASRGRDQPQHF
TRBV3-1	.	.	TRBJ2-7	TGTGCCAGCAGCCTGGGGGCGGTTAGCTCCTACGAGCAGTACTTC	CASSLGAVSSYEQYF
TRBV19	TRBD1	.	TRBJ2-1	TGTGCCAGTAGTTTCCCCCAGGGGGCGCTGGCCAATGAGCAGTTCTTC	CASSFPQGALANEQFF
TRBV19	TRBD1	.	TRBJ1-2	TGTGCCAGTAGTACAAGACAGGGGAGGAGCTACACCTTC	CASSTRQGRSYTF
TRBV27	.	.	TRBJ2-3	TGTGCCAGCAGGTGGCGGGCGGGCGCAGATACGCAGTATTTT	CASRWRAGADTQYF
TRBV10-1	TRBD2	few	TRBJ2-1	TGCGCCAGCAGTGAGTCCGCTAGCGGGGGGCACAATGAGCAGTTCTTC	CASSESASGGHNEQFF